These 15 T cell receptor beta chains originate from one sample sequenced in a study of response to subunit inactivated influenza vaccine. TCRdb recomputed calls from the RT-PCR reads with MiXCR, one row per CDR3 protein. In the table there are about 540,000 distinct CDR3 sequences, about 15% of which are singletons. This material consisted of PBMCs from blood, taken approximately 13 days after vaccination. The source of these receptors is a man between 45 and 60 years old who received an inactivated influenza vaccine.

As to this clonotype: A much larger clone differs by one base, so this may be a read error. The genes are TRBV7-3 and TRBJ2-3; 7 bases are shared with TRBD2. Trimming removed 5 bases from V and 2 bases from J; junction bases left unmatched: 4. This CDR3 has 14 residues. Germline V lookup: CDR1 SGHTA, CDR2 FQGTGA. The CDR3 DNA sequence: TGTGCCAGCAGCCACGGGACTAACACAGATACGCAGTATTTT. It is translated as CASSHGTNTDTQYF.

The sample holds many counts of this clonotype. The V and J genes are TRBV6-2 or TRBV6-3 and TRBJ1-5; maybe TRBD1 (5 bases). The germline V and J ends were trimmed by 8 bases and 8 bases, with 16 bases remaining between them. CDR1 is MNHEY, CDR2 SVGEGT, per germline. CDR3 length equals 13 residues. The CDR3 DNA sequence: TGTGCCAGCCAGGACACCCAGTACAAGCCCCAGCATTTT. Translating gives CASQDTQYKPQHF.

Concerning this clonotype itself: Since a much larger clone is just one base distant, this may be a read error. This chain joins TRBV12-3 or TRBV12-4 and TRBJ2-3; D gene ambiguous. The CDR3 is made up of 12 amino acids. DNA for the CDR3: TGTGCCTGCAGCAGGACGTCAGATACGCAGTATTTT. It translates to CACSRTSDTQYF.

This clonotype was observed a few times. CDR3 in DNA: TGTGCCAGCATACCCACCCTCGGGGAGCACTACGAGCAGTACTTC. Amino acid sequence: CASIPTLGEHYEQYF. J is TRBJ2-7 and V is TRBV28, with TRBD2 as a possible D gene (5 bases). Germline values: CDR1 MDHEN, CDR2 SYDVKM. V lost 7 bases, J lost 3 bases, and 19 bases lay in between. CDR3 length equals 15 residues.

The chain joins TRBV7-9 to TRBJ2-1; 10 positions agree with TRBD2. CDR3 length: 16 amino acids. The germline V gene has CDR1 SEHNR and CDR2 FQNEAQ (reference sequence). Trimming removed 6 bases from V and 5 bases from J; junction bases left unmatched: 10. The CDR3 region is CASSWPSGRVDNEQFF. The CDR3 DNA reads TGTGCCAGCAGTTGGCCTAGCGGGAGAGTAGACAATGAGCAGTTCTTC. The entire variable domain, with the rest obtained from reference TRBV7-9 and TRBJ2-1, is as follows: DTGVSQNPRHKITKRGQNVTFRCDPISEHNRLYWYRQTLGQGPEFLTYFQNEAQLEKSRLLSDRFSAERPKGSFSTLEIQRTEQGDSAMYLCASSWPSGRVDNEQFFGPGTRLTVL.

This clonotype was seen repeatedly, ten times or more. The rearrangement uses TRBV6-2 or TRBV6-3 and TRBJ2-1, with TRBD2 matching over 7 bases. The junction had 5 bases not matched to a gene; V was cut back by 5 bases and J by 1 base. The CDR3 has 15 residues. Germline V gene data show CDR1 as MNHEY and CDR2 as SVGEGT. The CDR3 coding sequence is TGTGCCAGCAGTGACCTCGGGGGGTCCTACAATGAGCAGTTCTTC. Protein product: CASSDLGGSYNEQFF.

This clonotype has just one count. The chain's CDR3 is CSAKRYTGGSDTQYF. The CDR3 nucleotides are TGCAGCGCTAAGCGGTATACAGGGGGCTCAGATACGCAGTATTTT. The chain has TRBV29-1 and TRBJ2-3, with 9 bases aligning to TRBD1. With V trimmed by 7 bases and J by 4 bases, 12 bases remained unmatched. From germline, CDR1 is SQVTM and CDR2 ANQGSEA. The CDR3 contains 15 residues.

The J gene is TRBJ2-5, the V gene TRBV6-5; tentatively, D is TRBD1 or TRBD2 (5 bases each). V shed 2 bases and J shed 4 bases, with 8 bases lying between them. There are 13 residues in the CDR3. The V gene's germline CDR1 is MNHEY and CDR2 SVGAGI. CDR3 in DNA: TGTGCCAGCAGTTACAAGAGGGGAGAGACCCAGTACTTC. It specifies CASSYKRGETQYF.

This clonotype was seen a few times. The CDR3 coding sequence is TGCGCCAGCAGCCGCTGGGGGTCTGGAAACACCATATATTTT. Translating gives CASSRWGSGNTIYF. The chain employs TRBV4-3 and TRBJ1-3, with a weak D call TRBD1 (5 bases). Per germline, CDR1 LGHNA and CDR2 YSLEER. Trimming removed 4 bases at V and 1 base at J, with 8 bases between. CDR3 length equals 14 residues.

Only a few counts were recorded for this clonotype. The V call is TRBV5-1, the J call TRBJ2-2, with 10 positions matching TRBD2. CDR1 and CDR2 from the germline V gene are SGHRS and YFSETQ. The CDR3 consists of 14 residues. V shed 6 bases, J shed 4 bases, and the junction held 3 bases outside the gene matches. As DNA, the CDR3 is TGCGCCAGCACTTTAGCGGGAGGCACCGGGGAGCTGTTTTTT. Amino acids: CASTLAGGTGELFF.

The rearrangement uses TRBV6-6 and TRBJ2-1, with unresolved D. V dropped 2 bases and J dropped 9 bases, with 11 bases sitting between them. The CDR3 contains 13 residues. Germline V gene data show CDR1 as MNHNY and CDR2 as SVGAGI (reference sequence). This CDR3 reads CASSYGSVGEQFF. As DNA, the CDR3 is TGTGCCAGCAGTTACGGGTCTGTGGGTGAGCAGTTCTTC.

This clonotype has just a few counts. This CDR3 is CASSIPPGQGVYGYTF. In nucleotides, the CDR3 is TGTGCCAGCAGTATACCACCGGGACAGGGGGTTTATGGCTACACCTTC. The chain joins TRBV28 to TRBJ1-2, with 11 nucleotides matching TRBD1. Germline V gene data show CDR1 as MDHEN and CDR2 as SYDVKM. V shed 5 bases, J shed 5 bases, and the junction held 10 bases outside the gene matches. The CDR3 contains 16 residues.

The sample holds a few counts of this clonotype. The genes are TRBV28 and TRBJ1-1; TRBD1 is a possible D gene (5 bases). The CDR3 spans 13 residues. Germline CDR1 is MDHEN and CDR2 is SYDVKM. Between the trimmed V and J ends, which lost 7 bases and 6 bases, there was a span of 15 bases. CDR3: CASTPRGEAEAFF. DNA for the CDR3: TGTGCCAGCACCCCCCGGGGGGAGGCTGAAGCTTTCTTT.

The rearrangement joins TRBV5-1 to TRBJ2-7; D is unclear. Trimming took 4 bases from V and 0 from J, leaving 14 bases between them. The germline V gene has CDR1 SGHRS and CDR2 YFSETQ. The CDR3 has 15 amino acids. DNA of the CDR3: TGCGCCAGCAGCGGACCCGGCGCCAGCTCCTACGAGCAGTACTTC. Translation gives CASSGPGASSYEQYF.

The chain employs TRBV7-6 and TRBJ2-7; weak D call: TRBD2 (5 bases). This CDR3 spans 14 amino acids. Germline CDR1 SGHVS, CDR2 FNYEAQ. V lost 0 bases and J 7 bases, leaving 13 bases between the germline ends. The CDR3 protein is CASSLASGSEEQYF. CDR3 in DNA: TGTGCCAGCAGCTTAGCGTCGGGAAGTGAGGAGCAGTACTTC.